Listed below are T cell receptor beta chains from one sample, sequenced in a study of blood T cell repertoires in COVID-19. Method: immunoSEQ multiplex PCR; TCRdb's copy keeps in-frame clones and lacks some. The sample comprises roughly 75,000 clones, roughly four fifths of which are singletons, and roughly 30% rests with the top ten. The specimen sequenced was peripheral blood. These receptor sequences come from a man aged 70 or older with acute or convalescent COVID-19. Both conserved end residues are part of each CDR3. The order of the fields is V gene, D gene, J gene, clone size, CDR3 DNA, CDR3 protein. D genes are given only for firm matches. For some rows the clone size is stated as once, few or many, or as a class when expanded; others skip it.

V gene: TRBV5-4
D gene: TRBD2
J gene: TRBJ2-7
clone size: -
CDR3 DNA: TGTGCCAGCAGCTTCCAAAGCGGGAGGCTCTCCTACGAGCAGTACTTC
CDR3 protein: CASSFQSGRLSYEQYF

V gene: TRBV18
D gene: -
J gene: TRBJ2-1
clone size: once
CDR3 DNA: TGTGCCAGCTCACCTCTCGGAGGGTTCAATGAGCAGTTCTTC
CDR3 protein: CASSPLGGFNEQFF

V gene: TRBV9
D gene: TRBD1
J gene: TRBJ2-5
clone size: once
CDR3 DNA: TGTGCCAGCAGCCCAAGGGGGCTGGTTGGAGAGACCCAGTACTTC
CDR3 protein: CASSPRGLVGETQYF

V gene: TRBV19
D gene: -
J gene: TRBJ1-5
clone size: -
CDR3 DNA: TGTGCCAGTAGCCCCCATGGACAGCTTAGCAATCAGCCCCAGCATTTT
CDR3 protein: CASSPHGQLSNQPQHF

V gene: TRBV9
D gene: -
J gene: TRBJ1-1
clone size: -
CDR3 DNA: TGTGCCAGCAGCGTCAAAGGAGGGACCACTGAAGCTTTCTTT
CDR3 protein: CASSVKGGTTEAFF

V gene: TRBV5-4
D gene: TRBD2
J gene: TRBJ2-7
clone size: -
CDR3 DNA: TGTGCCAGCAGCCGACCGACTAGCGGGCTCACCTACGAGCAGTACTTC
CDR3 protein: CASSRPTSGLTYEQYF

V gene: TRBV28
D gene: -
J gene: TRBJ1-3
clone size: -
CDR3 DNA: TGTGCCAGCAGTTCAGGGCGAACGGGTTTCTCTGGAAACACCATATATTTT
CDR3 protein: CASSSGRTGFSGNTIYF

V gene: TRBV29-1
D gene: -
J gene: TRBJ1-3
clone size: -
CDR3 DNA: TGCAGCGTTGATGAGGCGGGGCGCGGAAACACCATATATTTT
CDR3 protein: CSVDEAGRGNTIYF

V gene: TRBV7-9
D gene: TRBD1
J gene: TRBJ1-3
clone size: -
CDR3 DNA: TGTGCCAGCAGCTGGGACAGCTCTGGAAACACCATATATTTT
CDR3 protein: CASSWDSSGNTIYF

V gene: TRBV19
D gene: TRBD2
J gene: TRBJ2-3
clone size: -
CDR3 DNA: TGTGCCAGTAGCTTACTAGCGCCTGAAGATACGCAGTATTTT
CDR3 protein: CASSLLAPEDTQYF

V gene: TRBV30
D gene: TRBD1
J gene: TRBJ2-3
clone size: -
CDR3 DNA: TGTGCCTGGAGTAGGGACAGGGGTTACACAGATACGCAGTATTTT
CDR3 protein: CAWSRDRGYTDTQYF

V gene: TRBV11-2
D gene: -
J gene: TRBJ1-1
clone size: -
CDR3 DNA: TGTGCCAGCAGCTCTCGTCATGGGCCGACCCCCGCTTTCTTT
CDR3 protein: CASSSRHGPTPAFF

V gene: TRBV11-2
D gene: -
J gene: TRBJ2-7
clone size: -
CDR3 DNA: TGTGCCAGCAGCTTTAGTGGGGGCTTGGACGAGCAGTACTTC
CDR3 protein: CASSFSGGLDEQYF

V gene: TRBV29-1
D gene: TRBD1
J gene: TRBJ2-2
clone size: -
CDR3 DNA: TGCAGCGTTGAAGGGCAGGGCAGGGGGACCGGGGAGCTGTTTTTT
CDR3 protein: CSVEGQGRGTGELFF

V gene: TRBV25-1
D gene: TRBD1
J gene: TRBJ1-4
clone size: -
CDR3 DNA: TGTGCCAGCAGTGGGGGGACAGGGATTGAAAAACTGTTTTTT
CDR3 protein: CASSGGTGIEKLFF

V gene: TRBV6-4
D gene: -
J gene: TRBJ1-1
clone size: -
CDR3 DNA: TGTGCCAGCAGATCGACCGGCGGCACTGAAGCTTTCTTT
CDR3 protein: CASRSTGGTEAFF

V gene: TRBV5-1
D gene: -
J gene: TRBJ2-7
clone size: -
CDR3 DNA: TGCGCCAGCAGCTTGGGACTACAGAAATACGAGCAGTACTTC
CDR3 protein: CASSLGLQKYEQYF

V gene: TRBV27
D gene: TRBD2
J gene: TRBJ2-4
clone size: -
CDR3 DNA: TGTGCCAGCGCGGCTAGCGGGAGGAGGGTAGCCAAAAACATTCAGTACTTC
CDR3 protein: CASAASGRRVAKNIQYF

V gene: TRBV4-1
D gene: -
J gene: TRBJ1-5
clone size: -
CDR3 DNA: TGCGCCAGCAGCCAGTCAACAGGGTCTCAGCCCCAGCATTTT
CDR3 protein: CASSQSTGSQPQHF

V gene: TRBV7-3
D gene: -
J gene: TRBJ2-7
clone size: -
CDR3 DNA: TGTGCCAGCAGCTTAAACACAGCTTCCTACGAGCAGTACTTC
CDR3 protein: CASSLNTASYEQYF

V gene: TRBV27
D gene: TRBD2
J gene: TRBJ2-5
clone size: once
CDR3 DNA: TGTGCCAGCAGTTTACTCGGGACTAGCGGGAGACGACAGACCCAGTACTTC
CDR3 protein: CASSLLGTSGRRQTQYF

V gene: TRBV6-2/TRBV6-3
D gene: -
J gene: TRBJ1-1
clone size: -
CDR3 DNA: TGTGCCAGCAGTTATCAGGGTGTCAATGAAGCTTTCTTT
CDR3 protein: CASSYQGVNEAFF

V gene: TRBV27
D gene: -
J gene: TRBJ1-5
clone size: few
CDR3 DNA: TGTGCCAGCAGTTTAGAGGGCAGGGGTAATCAGCCCCAGCATTTT
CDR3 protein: CASSLEGRGNQPQHF

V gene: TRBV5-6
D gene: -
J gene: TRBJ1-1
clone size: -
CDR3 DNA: TGTGCCAGCAGCTTGGTCGGGGGGCAGTTCACTGAAGCTTTCTTT
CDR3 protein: CASSLVGGQFTEAFF

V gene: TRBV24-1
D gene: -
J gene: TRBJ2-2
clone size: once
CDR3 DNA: TGTGCCACCAGCCCAGGGAGGAAGACCGGGGAGCTGTTTTTT
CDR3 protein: CATSPGRKTGELFF

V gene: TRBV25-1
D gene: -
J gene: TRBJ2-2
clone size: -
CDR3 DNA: TGTGCCAGCAGTGAATATTCCGGGGGTAGCACCGGGGAGCTGTTTTTT
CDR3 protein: CASSEYSGGSTGELFF

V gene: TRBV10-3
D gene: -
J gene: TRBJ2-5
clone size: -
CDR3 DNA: TGTGCCATCAGGCAGGGGCCAAGCGGTGAGACCCAGTACTTC
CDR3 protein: CAIRQGPSGETQYF

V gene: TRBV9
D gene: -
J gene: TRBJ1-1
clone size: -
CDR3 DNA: TGTGCCAGCAGCGGATCACAAGGAGACTCTCGGGCTTTCTTT
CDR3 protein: CASSGSQGDSRAFF

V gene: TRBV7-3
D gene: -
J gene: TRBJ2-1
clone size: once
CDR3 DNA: TGTGCCAGCAGCCCCCAGGCGAGCTCCTACAATGAGCAGTTCTTC
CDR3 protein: CASSPQASSYNEQFF

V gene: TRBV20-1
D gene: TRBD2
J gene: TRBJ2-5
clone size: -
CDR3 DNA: TGCAGTGCTAGTGCGTCTAGCGGGAGTTTAAAAGAGACCCAGTACTTC
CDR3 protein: CSASASSGSLKETQYF

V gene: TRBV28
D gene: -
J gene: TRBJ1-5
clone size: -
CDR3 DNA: TGTGCCAGCAGTTTGAGTGTCAGCAATCAGCCCCAGCATTTT
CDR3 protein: CASSLSVSNQPQHF

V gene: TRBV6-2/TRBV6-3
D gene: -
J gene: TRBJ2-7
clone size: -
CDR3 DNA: TGTGCCAGCAGTCTCGGGTCCGGACTTACCTACGAGCAGTACTTC
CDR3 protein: CASSLGSGLTYEQYF

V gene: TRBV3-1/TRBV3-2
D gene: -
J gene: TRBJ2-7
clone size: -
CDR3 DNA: TGTGCCAGCAGCCTTCCCGTGGGGGCCGGCGAGCAGTACTTC
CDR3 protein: CASSLPVGAGEQYF

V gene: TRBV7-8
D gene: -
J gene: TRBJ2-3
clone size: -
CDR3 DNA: TGTGCCAGCAGTTTCGAGGTGGCGGATACGCAGTATTTT
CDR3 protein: CASSFEVADTQYF

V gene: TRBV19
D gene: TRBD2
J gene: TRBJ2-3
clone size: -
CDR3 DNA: TGTGCCAGTAGCCGACTAGCGGGAGGGCCCTCAGCAGATACGCAGTATTTT
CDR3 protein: CASSRLAGGPSADTQYF

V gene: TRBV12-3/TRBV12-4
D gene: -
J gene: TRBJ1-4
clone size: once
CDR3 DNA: TGTGCCAGCAGCCAGGGTCCTAATGAAAAACTGTTTTTT
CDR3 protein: CASSQGPNEKLFF

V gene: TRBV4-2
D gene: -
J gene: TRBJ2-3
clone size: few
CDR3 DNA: TGTGCCAGCAGCCAAGGACTTGATACGCAGTATTTT
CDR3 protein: CASSQGLDTQYF

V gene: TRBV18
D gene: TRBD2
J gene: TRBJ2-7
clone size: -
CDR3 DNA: TGTGCCAGCTCACCACGGGCTAGCGGGATGGAACCACACTACGAGCAGTACTTC
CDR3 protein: CASSPRASGMEPHYEQYF

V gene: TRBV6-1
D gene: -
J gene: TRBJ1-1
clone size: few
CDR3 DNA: TGTGCCAGCAGCACCATACAGGGCACTGAAGCTTTCTTT
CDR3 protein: CASSTIQGTEAFF

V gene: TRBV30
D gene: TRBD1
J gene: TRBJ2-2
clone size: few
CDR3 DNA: TGTGCCTGGCTGACAGGGGCGAACACCGGGGAGCTGTTTTTT
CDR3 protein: CAWLTGANTGELFF

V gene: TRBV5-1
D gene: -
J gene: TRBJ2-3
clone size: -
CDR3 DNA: TGCGCCAGCAGCTTGGAACGGGATACGCAGTATTTT
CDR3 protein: CASSLERDTQYF

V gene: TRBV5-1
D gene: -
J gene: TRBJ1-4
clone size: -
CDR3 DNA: TGCGCCAGCAGCTTTAGAGGGATTGGTGAAAAACTGTTTTTT
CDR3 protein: CASSFRGIGEKLFF

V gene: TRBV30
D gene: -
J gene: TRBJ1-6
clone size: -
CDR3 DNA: TGTGCCTGGAGTCCATCACTAAACACGGGGTCACCCCTCCACTTT
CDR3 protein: CAWSPSLNTGSPLHF

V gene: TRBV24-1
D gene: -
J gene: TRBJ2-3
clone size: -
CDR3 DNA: TGTGCCACCAGTGGTAGCGAAACAGATACGCAGTATTTT
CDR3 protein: CATSGSETDTQYF

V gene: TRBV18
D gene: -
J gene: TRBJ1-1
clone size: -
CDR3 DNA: TGTGCCAGCTCACCGAGTATTGAAGCTTTCTTT
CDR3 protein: CASSPSIEAFF

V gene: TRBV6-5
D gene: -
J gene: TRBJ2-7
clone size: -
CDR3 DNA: TGTGCCAGCAGAACGAGCTCCTACGAGCAGTACTTC
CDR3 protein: CASRTSSYEQYF

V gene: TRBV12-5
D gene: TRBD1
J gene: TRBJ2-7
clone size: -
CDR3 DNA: TGTGCTAGTGGCACAGGACAGGACTCGGGGCAGTACTTC
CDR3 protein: CASGTGQDSGQYF

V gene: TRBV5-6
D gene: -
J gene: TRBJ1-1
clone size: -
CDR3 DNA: TGTGCCAGCAGCTTACCAGGGGAAACTTTCTTT
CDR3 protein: CASSLPGETFF

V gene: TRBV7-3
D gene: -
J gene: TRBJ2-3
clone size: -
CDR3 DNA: TGTGCCAGCAGCTTAACCCCCGGGGGTACGCAGTATTTT
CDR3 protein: CASSLTPGGTQYF

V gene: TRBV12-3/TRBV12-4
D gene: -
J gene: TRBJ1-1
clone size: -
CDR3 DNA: TGTGCCAGCAGTTCCCAGCGTACCGGTGAAGCTTTCTTT
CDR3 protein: CASSSQRTGEAFF

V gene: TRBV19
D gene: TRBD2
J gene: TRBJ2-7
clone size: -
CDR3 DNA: TGTGCCAGTAGTCCCACTAGCGCATTCTACGAGCAGTACTTC
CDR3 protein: CASSPTSAFYEQYF

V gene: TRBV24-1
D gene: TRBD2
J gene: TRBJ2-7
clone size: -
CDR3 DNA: TGTGCCACCAGTGACTCCCGAAGCGGGAGAGGCGAGCAGTACTTC
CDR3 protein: CATSDSRSGRGEQYF

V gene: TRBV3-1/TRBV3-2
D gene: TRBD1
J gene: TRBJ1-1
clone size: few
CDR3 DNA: TGTGCCAGCAGAGAGACAGGGATGAACACTGAAGCTTTCTTT
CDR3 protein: CASRETGMNTEAFF

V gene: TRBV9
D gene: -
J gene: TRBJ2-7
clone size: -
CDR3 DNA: TGTGCCAGCAGCGCCGACATTTACTACGAGCAGTACTTC
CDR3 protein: CASSADIYYEQYF